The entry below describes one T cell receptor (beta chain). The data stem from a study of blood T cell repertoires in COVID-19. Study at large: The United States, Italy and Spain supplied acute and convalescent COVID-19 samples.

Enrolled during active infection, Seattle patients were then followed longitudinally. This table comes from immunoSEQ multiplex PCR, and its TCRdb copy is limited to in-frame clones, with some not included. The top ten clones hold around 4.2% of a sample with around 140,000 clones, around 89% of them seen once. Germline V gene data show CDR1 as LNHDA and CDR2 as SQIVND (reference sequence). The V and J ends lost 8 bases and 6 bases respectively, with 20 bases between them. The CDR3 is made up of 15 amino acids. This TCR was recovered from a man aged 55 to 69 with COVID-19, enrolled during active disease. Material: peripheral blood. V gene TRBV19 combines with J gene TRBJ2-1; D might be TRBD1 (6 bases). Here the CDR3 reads CASWTPGHGGNEQFF. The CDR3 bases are TGTGCCAGTTGGACACCGGGACACGGCGGCAATGAGCAGTTCTTC. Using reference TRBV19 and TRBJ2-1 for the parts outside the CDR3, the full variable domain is DGGITQSPKYLFRKEGQNVTLSCEQNLNHDAMYWYRQDPGQGLRLIYYSQIVNDFQKGDIAEGYSVSREKKESFPLTVTSAQKNPTAFYLCASWTPGHGGNEQFFGPGTRLTVL.